These 28 T cell receptor beta chains came from one sample sequenced in a study of blood T cell repertoires in COVID-19. Assay used: immunoSEQ multiplex PCR; TCRdb lists only in-frame clones, some missing. Altogether about 300,000 clones are present, under 90% being singletons, with the ten largest covering under 11%. Material: PBMCs or T cells enriched from blood (not recorded which). These receptors all stem from a woman aged 18-29 years who had recovered from COVID-19.

The chain recombines TRBV18 with TRBJ1-1; the match to TRBD1 covers 7 bases. This CDR3 is 15 amino acids long. CDR1 and CDR2 (germline): KGHSH, LQKENI. V was pared by 2 bases and J by 1 base, with 4 bases of the junction left unmatched. The CDR3 region has the DNA TGTGCCAGCTCACCAGGACAGGCAGAGAACACTGAAGCTTTCTTT. Protein sequence: CASSPGQAENTEAFF.

The rearrangement joins TRBV10-2 to TRBJ2-7, with D uncertain. V lost 0 bases and J lost 2, with 8 bases in between. In germline, CDR1 is WSHSY, CDR2 SAAADI. The CDR3 spans 14 residues. The CDR3 DNA reads TGCGCCAGCAGTGAGTCCGGCGGAGCCTACGAGCAGTACTTC. It is translated as CASSESGGAYEQYF.

The V and J genes are TRBV5-1 and TRBJ2-1, with D tentatively TRBD2 (6 bases). V was clipped by 4 bases and J by 7 bases, with 15 bases between them. The length of the CDR3 is 14 residues. Germline lookup yields CDR1 SGHRS and CDR2 YFSETQ. The CDR3 sequence: CASSLGSGGNEQFF. CDR3 nucleotides: TGCGCCAGCAGCCTAGGGTCCGGAGGGAATGAGCAGTTCTTC.

The gene calls are TRBV18 and TRBJ2-7, with no clear D. Germline CDR1 is KGHSH and CDR2 is LQKENI. V was clipped by 3 bases and J by 2 bases, with 17 bases between them. The CDR3 consists of 16 residues. CDR3 coding DNA: TGTGCCAGCTCACCCTCGCATGGTCCGGAGCCCTACGAGCAGTACTTC. Its protein is CASSPSHGPEPYEQYF.

V and J are TRBV19 and TRBJ1-1, with TRBD1 matching 7 bases. The trim removed 9 bases at V and 4 bases at J, leaving 14 bases unmatched. Germline CDR1 and CDR2: LNHDA and SQIVND (reference sequence). The CDR3 extends over 15 amino acids. The CDR3 nucleotides are TGTGCCAGCCTCCGGGACAGTTCGTCCGGCACTGAAGCTTTCTTT. Protein: CASLRDSSSGTEAFF.

This sequence joins TRBV18 and TRBJ2-1, with no clear D. Per the germline V gene, CDR1 is KGHSH and CDR2 is LQKENI. The CDR3 is 17 amino acids. V lost 0 bases and J lost 8, with 20 bases in between. The CDR3 DNA reads as TGTGCCAGCTCACCACCGAGGTTCCTCGTCCTAATCCATGAGCAGTTCTTC. Amino acid sequence: CASSPPRFLVLIHEQFF.

The J gene is TRBJ1-4, the V gene TRBV28, with no clear D. The germline V and J ends were trimmed by 3 bases and 5 bases, with 10 bases remaining between them. This CDR3 comprises 14 residues. Germline V gene data show CDR1 as MDHEN and CDR2 as SYDVKM. The CDR3, as DNA: TGTGCCAGCAGTTTTGCAGGCCCCAATGAAAAACTGTTTTTT. Protein sequence: CASSFAGPNEKLFF.

The chain employs TRBV30 and TRBJ1-5, with D perhaps TRBD1 (5 bases). The V gene lost 3 bases and the J gene lost 3 bases, with 12 bases spanning the gap. The V gene's germline CDR1 is GTSNPN and CDR2 SVGIG (reference sequence). This CDR3 comprises 14 residues. This chain's CDR3 is CAWRGTGVNQPQHF. CDR3 in DNA: TGTGCCTGGAGAGGAACAGGCGTCAATCAGCCCCAGCATTTT.

The rearrangement links TRBV24-1 to TRBJ2-3; a possible D gene is TRBD1 (6 bases). Germline V gives CDR1 KGHDR, CDR2 SFDVKD. CDR3 length: 13 residues. The V gene lost 6 bases and the J gene lost 5 bases, with 11 bases spanning the gap. The CDR3 bases are TGTGCCACCAGTTCGGTAGGGGGAGATACGCAGTATTTT. Translation: CATSSVGGDTQYF.

The rearrangement joins TRBV19 to TRBJ1-5, with 8 positions matching TRBD1. The V gene's germline CDR1 is LNHDA and CDR2 SQIVND (reference sequence). J gave up 7 bases and V 3 bases, and 5 bases lay outside the gene matches. The CDR3 extends over 14 amino acids. The DNA for the CDR3 is TGTGCCAGTAGTATCGAGACAGGGGAACAGCCCCAGCATTTT. Residues: CASSIETGEQPQHF. Using reference TRBV19 and TRBJ1-5 for the parts outside the CDR3, the full variable domain is DGGITQSPKYLFRKEGQNVTLSCEQNLNHDAMYWYRQDPGQGLRLIYYSQIVNDFQKGDIAEGYSVSREKKESFPLTVTSAQKNPTAFYLCASSIETGEQPQHFGDGTRLSIL.

The V call is TRBV2, the J call TRBJ1-6, with a possible D match to TRBD1 (6 bases). The length of the CDR3 is 15 residues. CDR1 is SNHLY, CDR2 FYNNEI, per germline. V gave up 8 bases and J gave up 5 bases, with 16 bases separating them. The chain's CDR3 is CASGDTVRNNSPLHF. CDR3 sequence (DNA): TGTGCCAGCGGGGACACAGTTCGGAATAATTCACCCCTCCACTTT.

This clone was counted a single time. CDR3 sequence reads: CTSRYVANVLTF. The DNA of the CDR3 is TGCACCAGCAGGTATGTAGCCAACGTCCTGACTTTC. The genes are TRBV1 and TRBJ2-6; the tabulated D call, TRBD2, remains unverified against the DNA. TRBV1 is flagged as a pseudogene. The length of the CDR3 is 12 residues.

This clone is a singleton in its sample. The chain uses TRBV14 and TRBJ2-1; 10 bases are a match to TRBD2. This CDR3 is 17 amino acids long. V lost 3 bases to trimming and J lost 3 bases; unmatched junction nucleotides: 8. Germline V gene sequence: CDR1 SGHDN, CDR2 FVKESK. The CDR3 sequence is CASSQGSGRSYYNEQFF. DNA of the CDR3: TGTGCCAGCAGCCAGGGTAGCGGGAGGAGTTACTACAATGAGCAGTTCTTC.

This clone was recorded once. The sample contains more than one DNA sequence encoding this CDR3. CDR3 in amino acids: CASSLVGGVEAFF. The CDR3 DNA reads TGTGCCAGCAGCTTAGTGGGAGGGGTTGAAGCTTTCTTT. V gene TRBV7-3 combines with J gene TRBJ1-1; the D gene is possibly TRBD1 (5 bases). The CDR3 is made up of 13 amino acids. The germline V gene has CDR1 SGHTA and CDR2 FQGTGA. The germline V and J ends were trimmed by 2 bases and 7 bases, with 11 bases remaining between them.

The V gene is TRBV2, the J gene TRBJ1-2; D is possibly TRBD1 (6 bases). Germline CDR1 is SNHLY and CDR2 is FYNNEI. V lost 7 bases and J 5 bases, leaving 29 bases between the germline ends. CDR3 length: 18 residues. The CDR3 DNA is TGTGCCAGCACACCGATCCTGCTACAGGGAGACCCCGGTTATGGCTACACCTTC. Its translation: CASTPILLQGDPGYGYTF. The full variable domain, its missing parts supplied by reference TRBV2 and TRBJ1-2, is EPEVTQTPSHQVTQMGQEVILRCVPISNHLYFYWYRQILGQKVEFLVSFYNNEISEKSEIFDDQFSVERPDGSNFTLKIRSTKLEDSAMYFCASTPILLQGDPGYGYTFGSGTRLTVV.

The rearrangement uses TRBV5-1 and TRBJ2-3, with 8 bases that match TRBD2. The CDR3 is 14 amino acids. CDR1 SGHRS and CDR2 YFSETQ come from the germline V gene. Unmatched junction bases numbered 9, after V lost 7 bases and J lost 5 bases. For the CDR3, the DNA is TGCGCCAGCTCCTCCGGGGGGGGTGGAGATACGCAGTATTTT. Amino acids: CASSSGGGGDTQYF.

The chain has TRBV4-1 and TRBJ1-2; possible D gene TRBD1, 5 bases. Germline lookup yields CDR1 MGHRA and CDR2 YSYEKL. Trimming removed 0 bases at V and 4 bases at J, with 12 bases between. There are 15 residues in the CDR3. This chain's CDR3 is CASSQDRVWGYGYTF. The CDR3 nucleotides are TGCGCCAGCAGCCAAGACAGGGTTTGGGGCTATGGCTACACCTTC.

The chain couples TRBV5-1 to TRBJ2-7, with 8 bases identical to TRBD1. Trimming took 4 bases from V and 6 from J; bases not matched to a gene: 12. This CDR3 contains 15 residues. Germline V gene lookup returns CDR1 SGHRS and CDR2 YFSETQ. The CDR3 coding sequence is TGCGCCAGCAGCCCAATTGTGGAGACAGGGGTCGAGCAGTACTTC. The encoded protein is CASSPIVETGVEQYF.

The chain combines TRBV5-1 with TRBJ2-1; 15 bases are a match to TRBD2. Germline CDR1 SGHRS, CDR2 YFSETQ. V lost 4 bases and J lost 6; bases outside the gene matches: 8. The CDR3 spans 17 residues. CDR3 loop: CASSPGLAGGLGNEQFF. The CDR3 coding sequence is TGCGCCAGCAGCCCGGGACTAGCGGGGGGCTTGGGCAATGAGCAGTTCTTC.

This clone was seen only once. The V gene is TRBV30, the J gene TRBJ1-2; 7 bases are shared with TRBD1. CDR3 length: 12 amino acids. CDR1 is GTSNPN and CDR2 is SVGIG in the germline V gene (reference sequence). The J segment lost 5 bases and the V segment lost 8 bases, leaving 8 bases of the junction unmatched. In DNA form, the CDR3 reads TGTGCCGGTACAGGGGTTTGGTATGGCTACACCTTC. Its protein is CAGTGVWYGYTF.

Details on this clone: This specimen includes other DNA sequences encoding the same CDR3. J is TRBJ2-3 and V is TRBV5-1, with 8 bases that match TRBD2. This CDR3 comprises 16 residues. Germline V gene sequence: CDR1 SGHRS, CDR2 YFSETQ. With 1 base clipped from V and 3 bases from J, the junction kept 7 bases outside the gene matches. As DNA, the CDR3 is TGCGCCAGCAGCTTGTTGCGGGGGGCCAGAACAGATACGCAGTATTTT. It is translated as CASSLLRGARTDTQYF.

J is TRBJ2-6 and V is TRBV3-1 (or the pseudogene TRBV3-2), with a possible D match to TRBD2 (6 bases). V lost 1 base to trimming and J lost 3 bases, with 7 bases between them. From germline, CDR1 is LGHDT and CDR2 YNNKEL (reference sequence). This CDR3 is built from 15 residues. CDR3 nucleotides: TGTGCCAGCAGCCAAGCGGGGGTTGGGGCCAACGTCCTGACTTTC. Translation: CASSQAGVGANVLTF.

The genes are TRBV12-3 or TRBV12-4 and TRBJ2-7; D is uncertain. This CDR3 has 11 residues. Trimming cost V 4 bases and J 12 bases, with 13 bases left between them. The CDR3 coding sequence is TGTGCCAGCAGTTCCACTATTTATCTGTACTTC. Its protein product is CASSSTIYLYF.

There are a few counts of this clone. The chain couples TRBV6-5 to TRBJ1-1; the D gene is possibly TRBD1 (5 bases). Per germline, CDR1 MNHEY and CDR2 SVGAGI. V lost 2 bases and J lost 7, with 11 bases in between. The CDR3 loop spans 13 amino acids. The CDR3 region has the DNA TGTGCCAGCAGTTACCCGCGGGACGGTGAAGCTTTCTTT. Translation: CASSYPRDGEAFF.

V usage is TRBV5-8 and J usage is TRBJ1-1, with D possibly being TRBD1 (6 bases). This CDR3 has 13 residues. V lost 9 bases to trimming and J lost 0 bases, with 12 bases between them. Germline assignment: CDR1 SGHTS and CDR2 YDEGEE. CDR3 region: CATGDILNTEAFF. CDR3 in DNA: TGTGCCACCGGGGACATTCTGAACACTGAAGCTTTCTTT.

This clone was detected ten times or more. This sequence joins TRBV19 and TRBJ1-6; no clear D. The CDR3 covers 15 residues. The V gene's germline CDR1 is LNHDA and CDR2 SQIVND (reference sequence). V lost 5 bases and J 5 bases, leaving 13 bases between the germline ends. The CDR3, as DNA: TGTGCCAGTAGTCTCGAGTGGAGGCATAATTCACCCCTCCACTTT. Translating gives CASSLEWRHNSPLHF.

V and J are TRBV9 and TRBJ2-3, with D possibly being TRBD2 (6 bases). The CDR3 has 16 residues. CDR1 is SGDLS, CDR2 YYNGEE, per germline. The V gene lost 3 bases and the J gene lost 6 bases, with 20 bases spanning the gap. CDR3 amino acids: CASSEGLLPAADTQYF. Written as DNA, the CDR3 is TGTGCCAGCAGCGAGGGACTCCTGCCTGCCGCGGATACGCAGTATTTT. Together with reference TRBV9 and TRBJ2-3, the CDR3 gives the full variable domain: DSGVTQTPKHLITATGQRVTLRCSPRSGDLSVYWYQQSLDQGLQFLIQYYNGEERAKGNILERFSAQQFPDLHSELNLSSLELGDSALYFCASSEGLLPAADTQYFGPGTRLTVL.

The rearrangement links TRBV9 to TRBJ1-1; TRBD1 matches 7 bases. After removal of 4 bases from V and 0 bases from J, the junction contained 9 bases not matched to a gene. This CDR3 is built from 16 residues. The germline gives CDR1 SGDLS, CDR2 YYNGEE. CDR3 residues: CASSLMGDRMNTEAFF. The CDR3 coding sequence is TGTGCCAGCAGCCTGATGGGGGACAGAATGAACACTGAAGCTTTCTTT.